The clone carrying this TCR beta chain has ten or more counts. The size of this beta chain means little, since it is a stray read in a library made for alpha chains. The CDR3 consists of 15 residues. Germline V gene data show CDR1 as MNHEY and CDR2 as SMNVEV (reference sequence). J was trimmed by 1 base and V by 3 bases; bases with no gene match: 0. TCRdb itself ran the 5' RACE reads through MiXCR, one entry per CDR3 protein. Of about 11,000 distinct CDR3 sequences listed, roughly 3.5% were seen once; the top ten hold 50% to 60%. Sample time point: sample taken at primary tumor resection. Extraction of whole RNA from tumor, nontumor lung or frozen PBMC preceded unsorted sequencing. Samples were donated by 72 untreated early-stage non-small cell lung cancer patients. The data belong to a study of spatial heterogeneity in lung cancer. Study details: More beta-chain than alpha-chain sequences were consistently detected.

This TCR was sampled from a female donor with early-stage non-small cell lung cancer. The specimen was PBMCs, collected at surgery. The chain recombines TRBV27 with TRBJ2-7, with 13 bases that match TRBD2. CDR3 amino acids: CASSLTSGGSYEQYF. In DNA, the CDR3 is TGTGCCAGCAGTTTGACTAGCGGGGGGTCCTACGAGCAGTACTTC.